Below, 4 T cell receptor beta chains from the same sample are listed, as sequenced in a study of T-cell memory formation after mild COVID-19. Each CDR3 protein gets one entry after TCRdb re-called the 5' RACE reads with MiXCR. The data hold some 250,000 distinct CDR3 sequences, with over 8.5% observed a single time. The sequenced sample consisted of PBMCs or a T cell subset sorted from them (not recorded which). These TCRs come from a man aged 18 to 35 who had mild COVID-19 (a few samples of this study predate the infection). Cell type and time point are not known.

This clonotype was seen a few times. DNA for the CDR3: TGCAGTGCTAGCCTGCGCTCCTACAATGAGCAGTTCTTC. Its translation is CSASLRSYNEQFF. The J gene is TRBJ2-1, the V gene TRBV20-1; no firm D call. Germline loops: CDR1 DFQATT, CDR2 SNEGSKA (reference sequence). The CDR3 length is 13 residues. Trimming took 3 bases from V and 0 from J, leaving 6 bases between them.

This clonotype was seen more than once but under ten times. The gene calls are TRBV5-1 and TRBJ1-4; no definite D call. V was cut by 4 bases and J by 1 base, with 5 bases left in between. The CDR3 runs 13 residues. Germline lookup yields CDR1 SGHRS and CDR2 YFSETQ. The CDR3, as DNA: TGCGCCAGCAGCAAGAAAACTAATGAAAAACTGTTTTTT. This encodes CASSKKTNEKLFF.

This clonotype was observed many times. The gene calls are TRBV5-1 and TRBJ2-2; D is possibly TRBD2 (5 bases). Germline-derived CDR1 and CDR2 are SGHRS and YFSETQ. The CDR3 is made up of 13 amino acids. Trimming cost V 7 bases and J 5 bases, with 12 bases left between them. The CDR3: CASGKRETGELFF. In DNA form, the CDR3 reads TGCGCCAGCGGAAAACGGGAAACCGGGGAGCTGTTTTTT.

A few counts support this clonotype. J is TRBJ2-1 and V is TRBV6-6; no firm D call. Germline V gene sequence: CDR1 MNHNY, CDR2 SVGAGI (reference sequence). This CDR3 has 12 residues. Trimming took 2 bases from V and 5 from J, leaving 4 bases between them. The CDR3 region is CASSYVDNEQFF. CDR3 bases: TGTGCCAGCAGTTACGTTGACAATGAGCAGTTCTTC.